This record looks at one T cell receptor beta chain sequence and its context. Its antigen is not identified. The record originates from a study of cytomegalovirus exposure and HLA in healthy donors. The study, taken as a whole, reports: A link between a missense DCLRE1C variant and TCR beta V- and J-gene trimming emerged from a later analysis. Prior analysis indicated that the majority of TCR beta V segments exhibited productivity approximately 90% or approximately 30% of the time. What a later analysis showed was that several of the most significant clusters appeared linked to common viral pathogens.

The germline V gene has CDR1 LGHNA and CDR2 YNFKEQ. V was clipped by 6 bases and J by 5 bases; unmatched bases: 6. CDR3 size: 15 residues. The study ran its PCR with 60 Vbeta and 13 Jbeta primers. Sequencing used immunoSEQ multiplex PCR; TCRdb keeps in-frame clones, though not all of them. Seen here are 150,000 to 200,000 clones, about four fifths observed once, and the top ten hold under 1.1%. The specimen was PBMCs. V and J are TRBV4-2 and TRBJ2-1; the match to TRBD2 covers 11 bases. This TCR came from a man aged 25-40 years in good health and CMV-seronegative. The CDR3 sequence is CASRPGTSGNNEQFF. As DNA, the CDR3 is TGTGCCAGCAGGCCGGGGACTAGCGGAAACAATGAGCAGTTCTTC.